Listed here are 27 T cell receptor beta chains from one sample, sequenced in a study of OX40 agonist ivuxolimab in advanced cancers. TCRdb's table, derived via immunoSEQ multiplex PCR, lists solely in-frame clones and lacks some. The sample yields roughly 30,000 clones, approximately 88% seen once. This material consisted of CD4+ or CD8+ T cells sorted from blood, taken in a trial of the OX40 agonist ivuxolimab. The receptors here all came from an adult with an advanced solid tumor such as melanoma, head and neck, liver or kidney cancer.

CDR3 sequence reads: CASSQLAPYNEQFF. CDR3 DNA: TGCGCCAGCAGCCAACTAGCGCCCTACAATGAGCAGTTCTTC. The chain carries TRBV4-3 and TRBJ2-1; D possibly corresponds to TRBD2 (6 bases). The CDR3 sequence is 14 residues long. The germline V gene has CDR1 LGHNA and CDR2 YSLEER. V was trimmed by 2 bases and J by 2 bases, leaving 7 bases between them.

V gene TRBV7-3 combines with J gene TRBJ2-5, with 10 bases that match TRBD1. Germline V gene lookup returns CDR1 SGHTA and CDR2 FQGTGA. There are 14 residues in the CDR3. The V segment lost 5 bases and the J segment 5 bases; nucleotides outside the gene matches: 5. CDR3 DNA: TGTGCCAGCAGCCGGACAGGGGGTACGGAGACCCAGTACTTC. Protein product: CASSRTGGTETQYF.

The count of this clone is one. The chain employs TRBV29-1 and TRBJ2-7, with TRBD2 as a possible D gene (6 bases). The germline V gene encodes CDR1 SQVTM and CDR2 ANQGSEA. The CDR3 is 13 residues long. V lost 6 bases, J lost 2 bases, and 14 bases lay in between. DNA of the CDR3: TGCAGCGTATACGGGACTGATGCCTACGAGCAGTACTTC. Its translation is CSVYGTDAYEQYF.

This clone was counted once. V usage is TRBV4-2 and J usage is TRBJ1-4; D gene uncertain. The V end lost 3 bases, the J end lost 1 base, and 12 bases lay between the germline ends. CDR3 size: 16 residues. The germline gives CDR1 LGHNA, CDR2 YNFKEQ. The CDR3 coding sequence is TGTGCCAGCAGCCACCCCGACCGGGGAACTAATGAAAAACTGTTTTTT. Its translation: CASSHPDRGTNEKLFF.

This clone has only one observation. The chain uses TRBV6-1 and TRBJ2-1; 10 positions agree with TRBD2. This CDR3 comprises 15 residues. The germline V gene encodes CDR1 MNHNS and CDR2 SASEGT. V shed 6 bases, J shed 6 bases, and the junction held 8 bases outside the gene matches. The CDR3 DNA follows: TGTGCCAGCAGACTACCCGGGACTAGCGCCAATGAGCAGTTCTTC. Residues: CASRLPGTSANEQFF.

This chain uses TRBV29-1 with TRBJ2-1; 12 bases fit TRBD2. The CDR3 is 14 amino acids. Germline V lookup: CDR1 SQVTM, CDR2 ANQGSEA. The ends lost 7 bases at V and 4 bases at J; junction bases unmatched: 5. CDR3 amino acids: CSGLTSGSYNEQFF. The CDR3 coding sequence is TGCAGCGGCCTGACTAGCGGGAGTTACAATGAGCAGTTCTTC.

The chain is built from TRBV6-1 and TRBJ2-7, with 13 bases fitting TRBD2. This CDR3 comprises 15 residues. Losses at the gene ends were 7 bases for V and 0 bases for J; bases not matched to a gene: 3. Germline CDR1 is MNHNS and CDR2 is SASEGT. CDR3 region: CASTGLAGASYEQYF. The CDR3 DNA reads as TGTGCCAGCACCGGACTAGCGGGGGCCTCCTACGAGCAGTACTTC.

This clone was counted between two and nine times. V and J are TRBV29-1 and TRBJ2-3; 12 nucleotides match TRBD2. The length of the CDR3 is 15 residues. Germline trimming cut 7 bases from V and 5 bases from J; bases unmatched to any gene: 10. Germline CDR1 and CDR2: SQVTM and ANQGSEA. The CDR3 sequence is CSAVHLGLAGDTQYF. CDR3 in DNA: TGCAGCGCCGTACATCTGGGACTAGCGGGAGATACGCAGTATTTT.

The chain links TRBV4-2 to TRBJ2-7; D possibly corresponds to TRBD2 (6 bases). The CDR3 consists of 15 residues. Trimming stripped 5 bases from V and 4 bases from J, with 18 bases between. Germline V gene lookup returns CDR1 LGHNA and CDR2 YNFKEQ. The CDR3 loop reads CASSTGLSTAYEQYF. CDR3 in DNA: TGTGCCAGCAGCACCGGACTATCCACGGCATACGAGCAGTACTTC.

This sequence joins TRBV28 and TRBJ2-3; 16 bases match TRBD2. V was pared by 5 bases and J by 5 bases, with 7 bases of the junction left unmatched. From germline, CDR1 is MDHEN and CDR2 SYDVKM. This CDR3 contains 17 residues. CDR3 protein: CASSPGTSGGGRDTQYF. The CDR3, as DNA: TGTGCCAGCAGTCCCGGGACTAGCGGGGGGGGGAGAGATACGCAGTATTTT.

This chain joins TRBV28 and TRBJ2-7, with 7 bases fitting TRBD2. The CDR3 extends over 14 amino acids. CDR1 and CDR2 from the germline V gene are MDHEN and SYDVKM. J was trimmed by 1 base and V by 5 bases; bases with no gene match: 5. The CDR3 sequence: CASSLRAGSYEQYF. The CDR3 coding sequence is TGTGCCAGCAGTCTCCGAGCGGGGTCCTACGAGCAGTACTTC.

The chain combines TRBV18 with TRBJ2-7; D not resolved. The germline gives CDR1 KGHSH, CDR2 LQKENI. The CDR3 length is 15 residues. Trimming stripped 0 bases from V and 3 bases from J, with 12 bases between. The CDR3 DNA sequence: TGTGCCAGCTCACCACCGATGGGTACCAACTACGAGCAGTACTTC. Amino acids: CASSPPMGTNYEQYF.

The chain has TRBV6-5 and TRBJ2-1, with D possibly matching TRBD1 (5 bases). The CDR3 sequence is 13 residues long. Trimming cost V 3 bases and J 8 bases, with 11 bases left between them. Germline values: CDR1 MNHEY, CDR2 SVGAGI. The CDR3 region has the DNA TGTGCCAGCAGTTATTCAGGGTTCGATGAGCAGTTCTTC. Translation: CASSYSGFDEQFF.

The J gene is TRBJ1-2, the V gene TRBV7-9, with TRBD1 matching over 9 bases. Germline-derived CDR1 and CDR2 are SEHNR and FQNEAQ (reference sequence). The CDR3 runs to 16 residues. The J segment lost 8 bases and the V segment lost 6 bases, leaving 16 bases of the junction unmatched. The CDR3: CASRPTGQGTGWGYTF. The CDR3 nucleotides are TGTGCCAGCAGACCCACCGGACAGGGGACGGGCTGGGGCTACACCTTC. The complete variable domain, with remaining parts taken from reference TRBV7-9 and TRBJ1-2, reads DTGVSQNPRHKITKRGQNVTFRCDPISEHNRLYWYRQTLGQGPEFLTYFQNEAQLEKSRLLSDRFSAERPKGSFSTLEIQRTEQGDSAMYLCASRPTGQGTGWGYTFGSGTRLTVV.

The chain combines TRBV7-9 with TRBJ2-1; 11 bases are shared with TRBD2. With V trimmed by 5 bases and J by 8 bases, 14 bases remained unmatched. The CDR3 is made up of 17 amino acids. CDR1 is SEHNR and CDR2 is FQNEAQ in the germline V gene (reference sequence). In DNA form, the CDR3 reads TGTGCCAGCAGCCCCCGGCTAGCGGGGGGCCACTGGGATGAGCAGTTCTTC. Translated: CASSPRLAGGHWDEQFF.

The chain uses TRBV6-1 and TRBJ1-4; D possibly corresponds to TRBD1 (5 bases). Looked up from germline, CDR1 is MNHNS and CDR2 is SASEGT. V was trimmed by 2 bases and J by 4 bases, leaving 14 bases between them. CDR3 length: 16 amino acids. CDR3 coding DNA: TGTGCCAGCAGTGAATCGTCCGGGACGGGTAATGAAAAACTGTTTTTT. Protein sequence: CASSESSGTGNEKLFF.

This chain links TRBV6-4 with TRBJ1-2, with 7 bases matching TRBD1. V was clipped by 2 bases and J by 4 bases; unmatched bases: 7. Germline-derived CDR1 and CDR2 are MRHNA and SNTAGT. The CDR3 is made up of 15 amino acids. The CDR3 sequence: CASSDVPGQFYGYTF. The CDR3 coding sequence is TGTGCCAGCAGTGACGTTCCGGGACAGTTCTATGGCTACACCTTC.

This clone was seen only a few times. This CDR3 is CASSPTESGNTIYF. DNA of the CDR3: TGTGCCAGCAGCCCTACGGAATCGGGAAACACCATATATTTT. The rearrangement uses TRBV11-2 and TRBJ1-3, with D unclear. This CDR3 contains 14 residues. With 5 bases removed from V and 4 bases from J, the gap between germline ends came to 12 bases. The V gene's germline CDR1 is SGHAT and CDR2 FQNNGV.

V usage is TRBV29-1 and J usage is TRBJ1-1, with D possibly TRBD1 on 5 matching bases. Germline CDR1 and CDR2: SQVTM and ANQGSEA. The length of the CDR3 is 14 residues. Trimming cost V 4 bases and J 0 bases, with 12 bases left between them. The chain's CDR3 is CSVGDGLLNTEAFF. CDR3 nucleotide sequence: TGCAGCGTTGGGGACGGACTATTGAACACTGAAGCTTTCTTT. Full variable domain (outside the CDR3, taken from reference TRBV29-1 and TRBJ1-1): SAVISQKPSRDICQRGTSLTIQCQVDSQVTMMFWYRQQPGQSLTLIATANQGSEATYESGFVIDKFPISRPNLTFSTLTVSNMSPEDSSIYLCSVGDGLLNTEAFFGQGTRLTVV.

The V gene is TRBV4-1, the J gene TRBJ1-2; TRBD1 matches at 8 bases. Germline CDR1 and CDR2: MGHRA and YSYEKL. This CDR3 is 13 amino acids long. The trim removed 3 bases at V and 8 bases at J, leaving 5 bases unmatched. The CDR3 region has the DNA TGCGCCAGCAGCCAGACAGGGGAAGTCGGCTACACCTTC. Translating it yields CASSQTGEVGYTF.

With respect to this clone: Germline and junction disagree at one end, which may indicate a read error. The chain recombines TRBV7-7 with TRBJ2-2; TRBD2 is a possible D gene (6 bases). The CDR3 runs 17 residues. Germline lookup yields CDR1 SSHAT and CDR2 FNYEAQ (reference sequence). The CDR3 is CASSSPVADANTGELFF. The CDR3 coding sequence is TGTGCTAGCAGCTCCCCCGTAGCGGACGCGAACACCGGGGAGCTGTTTTTT.

CDR3 coding DNA: TGTGCCACCAGCACTTACGGTGGGAACACTGAAGCTTTCTTT. It encodes CATSTYGGNTEAFF. The V and J genes are TRBV15 and TRBJ1-1, with unresolved D. Germline CDR1 is LNHNV and CDR2 is YYDKDF (reference sequence). The germline V and J ends were trimmed by 4 bases and 1 base, with 10 bases remaining between them. The CDR3 has 14 amino acids.

The CDR3 region is CASGLSVLAVQETQYF. For the CDR3, the DNA is TGTGCTAGTGGTTTGTCGGTACTAGCGGTACAAGAGACCCAGTACTTC. The chain recombines TRBV12-5 with TRBJ2-5, with 8 bases identical to TRBD2. V was pared by 2 bases and J by 2 bases, with 7 bases of the junction left unmatched. This CDR3 is 16 amino acids long. CDR1 and CDR2 from the germline V gene are LGHNT and FRNRAP.

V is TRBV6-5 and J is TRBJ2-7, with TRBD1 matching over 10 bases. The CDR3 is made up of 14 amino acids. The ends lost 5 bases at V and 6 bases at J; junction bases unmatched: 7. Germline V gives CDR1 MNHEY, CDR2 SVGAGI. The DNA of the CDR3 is TGTGCCAGCAGTCCGGGACAGGGGTCAGGCGAGCAGTACTTC. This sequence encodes CASSPGQGSGEQYF.

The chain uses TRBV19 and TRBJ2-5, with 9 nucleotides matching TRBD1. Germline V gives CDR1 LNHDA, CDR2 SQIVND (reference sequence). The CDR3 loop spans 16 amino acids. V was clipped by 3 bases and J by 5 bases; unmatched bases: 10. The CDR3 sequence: CASSMPEQGARETQYF. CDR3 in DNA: TGTGCCAGTAGTATGCCCGAACAGGGGGCGAGGGAGACCCAGTACTTC.

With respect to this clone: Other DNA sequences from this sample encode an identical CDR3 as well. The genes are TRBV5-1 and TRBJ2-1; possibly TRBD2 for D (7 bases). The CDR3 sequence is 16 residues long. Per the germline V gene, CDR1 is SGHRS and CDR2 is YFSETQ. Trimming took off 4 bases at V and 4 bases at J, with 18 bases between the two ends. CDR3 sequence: CASSLLGGPLYNEQFF. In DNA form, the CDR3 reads TGCGCCAGCAGCCTATTGGGGGGGCCTCTATACAATGAGCAGTTCTTC.

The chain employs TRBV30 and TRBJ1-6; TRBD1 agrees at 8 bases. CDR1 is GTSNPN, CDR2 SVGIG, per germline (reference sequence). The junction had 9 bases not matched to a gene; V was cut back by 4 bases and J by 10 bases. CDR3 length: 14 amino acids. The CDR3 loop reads CAWTSLTGDSPLHF. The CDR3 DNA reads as TGTGCCTGGACCTCCCTGACAGGGGACTCACCCCTCCACTTT.